This T cell receptor beta chain was observed in a study of OX40 agonist ivuxolimab in advanced cancers. This clone was observed a few times. The antigen is unknown. Method: immunoSEQ multiplex PCR; TCRdb's copy keeps in-frame clones and lacks some. The repertoire holds tens of thousands of clones, with around 84% as singletons. This CDR3 region has 14 residues. The germline CDR1 and CDR2 sequences are SGHNT and YENEEA. V lost 5 bases and J 6 bases, leaving 14 bases between the germline ends. Findings of the study overall: Clonal expansion was seen in CD4+ and CD8+ blood T cells by week 6 at 0.1 to 3.0 mg/kg. Among the lowest peripheral clonal expansion occurred in 0.1-3.0 mg/kg partial responders.

The V gene is TRBV11-3, the J gene TRBJ2-1; perhaps TRBD2 as D (5 bases). The sequenced sample was CD4+ or CD8+ T cells sorted from blood, obtained in a trial of the OX40 agonist ivuxolimab. This clonotype was obtained from an adult with an advanced solid tumor such as melanoma, head and neck, liver or kidney cancer. The CDR3 region is CASSPDSLGNEQFF. CDR3 nucleotides: TGTGCCAGCAGCCCGGACTCTCTGGGCAATGAGCAGTTCTTC.